These 8 T cell receptor beta chains were all obtained from the same sample, sequenced in a study of Ad26.COV2.S vaccination and SARS-CoV-2 variants. Treatment described: around 19 received Ad26.COV2.S at low or high dose, single or two shots; several received placebo; per-sample allocation not given. Sampling happened 63 days after the first vaccine or placebo injection. This table comes from immunoSEQ multiplex PCR, and its TCRdb copy is limited to in-frame clones, with some not included. Of over 200,000 clones listed, roughly 90% are singletons. This material consisted of peripheral blood, taken in a trial of Ad26.COV2.S vaccine versus placebo. Source of these receptors: a person aged 18-60 years who received the Ad26.COV2.S COVID-19 vaccine or a placebo.

The chain links TRBV5-4 to TRBJ2-2; the D gene is possibly TRBD2 (7 bases). The CDR3 spans 15 residues. The V gene's germline CDR1 is SGHNT and CDR2 YYREEE (reference sequence). Deletions cut 7 bases from V and 0 bases from J, with 13 bases between. The CDR3 DNA reads as TGTGCCAGCGGGGGGGCGGGAACGAACACCGGGGAGCTGTTTTTT. It translates to CASGGAGTNTGELFF.

This chain joins TRBV5-4 and TRBJ1-1; D gene ambiguous. CDR1 is SGHNT and CDR2 is YYREEE in the germline V gene (reference sequence). There are 14 residues in the CDR3. Trimming left V 0 bases short and J 0 bases short, with 6 bases between. CDR3 DNA: TGTGCCAGCAGCTTGGTGGGCATGAACACTGAAGCTTTCTTT. Its translation: CASSLVGMNTEAFF.

The chain couples TRBV18 to TRBJ2-3; possible D gene TRBD2, 5 bases. The V gene's germline CDR1 is KGHSH and CDR2 LQKENI. The CDR3 has 15 residues. With 2 bases removed from V and 5 bases from J, the gap between germline ends came to 14 bases. In DNA form, the CDR3 reads TGTGCCAGCTCACCAGAGGGCTCCCGGGGAGATACGCAGTATTTT. This translates into CASSPEGSRGDTQYF.

This rearrangement joins TRBV5-1 to TRBJ2-3, with D unclear. CDR1 is SGHRS, CDR2 YFSETQ, per germline. The ends were cut back, 6 bases at V and 3 bases at J, with 11 bases in the middle. This CDR3 is 13 amino acids long. CDR3 DNA: TGCGCCAGCATTGGGGATAGTACAGATACGCAGTATTTT. This encodes CASIGDSTDTQYF. The full variable domain, with the rest looked up from reference TRBV5-1 and TRBJ2-3, is KAGVTQTPRYLIKTRGQQVTLSCSPISGHRSVSWYQQTPGQGLQFLFEYFSETQRNKGNFPGRFSGRQFSNSRSEMNVSTLELGDSALYLCASIGDSTDTQYFGPGTRLTVL.

The gene calls are TRBV5-5 and TRBJ2-3; a possible D gene is TRBD2 (6 bases). Trimming left V 0 bases short and J 1 base short, with 9 bases between. The CDR3 is 15 residues long. Germline V lookup: CDR1 SGHKS, CDR2 YYEKEE (reference sequence). CDR3 sequence (DNA): TGTGCCAGCAGCTTGGGACTAGAGCGCACAGATACGCAGTATTTT. Translation: CASSLGLERTDTQYF.

The chain is built from TRBV11-2 and TRBJ2-3; 8 bases map to TRBD2. The ends lost 1 base at V and 5 bases at J; junction bases unmatched: 5. The length of the CDR3 is 15 residues. Germline V gene lookup returns CDR1 SGHAT and CDR2 FQNNGV. CDR3 DNA: TGTGCCAGCAGCTTAGCAGGACTAGCAGTAGATACGCAGTATTTT. Amino acids: CASSLAGLAVDTQYF.

This clone was picked up many times. V gene TRBV29-1 combines with J gene TRBJ1-5, with 8 bases that match TRBD1. The CDR3 consists of 10 residues. In germline, CDR1 is SQVTM, CDR2 ANQGSEA. Trimming cost V 5 bases and J 15 bases; bases outside gene matches: 6. The CDR3 spells CSVLGQGWHF. DNA of the CDR3: TGCAGCGTTTTAGGACAGGGTTGGCATTTT.

V is TRBV6-1 and J is TRBJ1-3; D uncertain. Per germline, CDR1 MNHNS and CDR2 SASEGT. This CDR3 has 15 residues. V gave up 3 bases and J gave up 0 bases, with 9 bases separating them. The CDR3 nucleotides are TGTGCCAGCAGTGAGGACGGGTACTCTGGAAACACCATATATTTT. Translated: CASSEDGYSGNTIYF.